This T cell receptor beta chain was sequenced during a study of PD-L1 blockade in urothelial cancer. In the study overall: Patients took up atezolizumab at some point between 2013 and 2014 at 1,200 mg intravenously every 3 weeks. Between 0 and 3 chemotherapy regimens preceded treatment for each patient.

Only in-frame clones appear in the TCRdb table, and some are missing; sequencing was by immunoSEQ multiplex PCR. This sample has nearly 50,000 clones; roughly 80% occur once, and the top ten carry 8.8%. The time point here: peripheral blood 6 weeks after treatment start. Source: PBMCs, taken around atezolizumab (anti-PD-L1) treatment. This receptor was obtained from an older man with urothelial cancer.

Here the CDR3 reads CASSGTSSGEQYF. In nucleotides, the CDR3 is TGCGCCAGCAGCGGGACTTCCTCGGGGGAGCAGTACTTC. The J gene is TRBJ2-7, the V gene TRBV5-1; possibly TRBD2 for D (6 bases). The V end was cut by 4 bases, the J end by 7 bases, with 15 bases between. Germline lookup yields CDR1 SGHRS and CDR2 YFSETQ. This CDR3 region has 13 residues.